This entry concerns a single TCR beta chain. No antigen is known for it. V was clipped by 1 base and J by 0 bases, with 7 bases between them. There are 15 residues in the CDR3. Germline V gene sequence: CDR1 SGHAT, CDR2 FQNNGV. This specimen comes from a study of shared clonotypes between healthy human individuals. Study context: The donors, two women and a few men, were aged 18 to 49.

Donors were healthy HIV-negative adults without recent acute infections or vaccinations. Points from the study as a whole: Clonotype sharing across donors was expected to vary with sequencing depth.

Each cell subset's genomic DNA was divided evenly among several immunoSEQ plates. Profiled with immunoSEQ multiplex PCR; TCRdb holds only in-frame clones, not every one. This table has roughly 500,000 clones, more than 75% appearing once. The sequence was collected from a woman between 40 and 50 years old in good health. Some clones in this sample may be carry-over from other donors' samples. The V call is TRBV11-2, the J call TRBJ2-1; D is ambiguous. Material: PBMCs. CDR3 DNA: TGTGCCAGCAGCTTAGCTACTACCTCCTACAATGAGCAGTTCTTC. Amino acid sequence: CASSLATTSYNEQFF.